This TCR beta chain comes out of a study of blood T cell repertoires in COVID-19. Background on the study: Collection of acute and convalescent COVID-19 samples took place in the United States, Italy and Spain. Nucleic acid was either cDNA or gDNA, and it came from T cells, B-cell-depleted T cells, or PBMCs.

In the original analysis: For nucleated cells, counts were estimated from reference gene primer amplification. The data were produced by immunoSEQ multiplex PCR, yet TCRdb's version contains in-frame clones alone and is incomplete. The V and J calls and the clone size are those of that table, but D and trimming were determined from the DNA. This table has around 140,000 clones, around 90% appearing once. In germline, CDR1 is MNHEY, CDR2 SVGAGI. The CDR3 is 15 residues long. V lost 5 bases, J lost 1 base, and 8 bases stayed unmatched. The sample taken for sequencing was peripheral blood. The chain is built from TRBV6-5 and TRBJ2-7; 7 bases agree with TRBD1. The clonotype comes from a man aged 65 to 79 with acute or convalescent COVID-19. The CDR3 here is CASSLGTVASYEQYF. Here the CDR3 DNA reads TGTGCCAGCAGTCTAGGGACAGTTGCATCCTACGAGCAGTACTTC.